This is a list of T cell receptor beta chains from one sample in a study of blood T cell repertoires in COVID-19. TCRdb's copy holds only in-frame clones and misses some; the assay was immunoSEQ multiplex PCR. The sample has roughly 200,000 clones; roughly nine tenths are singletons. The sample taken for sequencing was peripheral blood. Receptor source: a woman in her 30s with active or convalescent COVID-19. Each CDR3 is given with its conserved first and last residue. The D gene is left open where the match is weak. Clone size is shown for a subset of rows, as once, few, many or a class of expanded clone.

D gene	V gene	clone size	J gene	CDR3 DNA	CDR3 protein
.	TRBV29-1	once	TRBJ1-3	TGCAGCGTTCCTACTGGAAACACCATATATTTT	CSVPTGNTIYF
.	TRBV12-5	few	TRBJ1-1	TGTGCTAGTGGTCTGCCCGGGAACACTGAAGCTTTCTTT	CASGLPGNTEAFF
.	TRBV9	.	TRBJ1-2	TGTGCCAGCAGCGTAGGGGGGACCAGGGGCTCGGGAGGCTACACCTTC	CASSVGGTRGSGGYTF
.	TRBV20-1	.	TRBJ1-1	TGCAGTGCTAGTTGGGGCCAGAACACTGAAGCTTTCTTT	CSASWGQNTEAFF
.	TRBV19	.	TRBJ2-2	TGTGCCAGTAGTGGGGGACACTCGAACACCGGGGAGCTGTTTTTT	CASSGGHSNTGELFF
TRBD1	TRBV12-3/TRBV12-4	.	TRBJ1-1	TGTGCCAGCAGTGTGGGACAGGGAACAGGAGCTTTCTTT	CASSVGQGTGAFF
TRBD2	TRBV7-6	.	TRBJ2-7	TGTGCCAGCAGCTTAGCGGGGACTAGCGGCTACGAGCAGTACTTC	CASSLAGTSGYEQYF
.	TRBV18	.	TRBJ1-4	TGTGCCAGCTCACCACCGGGACTCCTGCAACTGTTTTTT	CASSPPGLLQLFF
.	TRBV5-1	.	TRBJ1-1	TGCGCCAGCAGGAGTGGTTTGGACACTGAAGCTTTCTTT	CASRSGLDTEAFF
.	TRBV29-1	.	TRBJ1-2	TGCGGCTGTCGTCCCGCCAACTATGGCTACACCTTC	CGCRPANYGYTF
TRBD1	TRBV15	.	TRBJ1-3	TGTGCCACCAGCAGGGGGACAGGGGCCCCATCTGGAAACACCATATATTTT	CATSRGTGAPSGNTIYF
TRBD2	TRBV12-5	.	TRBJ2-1	TGTGCTAGTGGTTTGGTACACACTAGCGGGGGCTCCGCCTACAATGAGCAGTTCTTC	CASGLVHTSGGSAYNEQFF
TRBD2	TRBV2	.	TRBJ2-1	TGTGCCAGCAGCTTCCCCAGCGGGAGGACCTACAATGAGCAGTTCTTC	CASSFPSGRTYNEQFF
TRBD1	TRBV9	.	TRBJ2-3	TGTGCCAGCAGCCAACCGGGACAGAATTGGGATACGCAGTATTTT	CASSQPGQNWDTQYF
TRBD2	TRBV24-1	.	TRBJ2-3	TGTGCCACCAGTGATTTGGGCGGGGGTTCCACAGATACGCAGTATTTT	CATSDLGGGSTDTQYF
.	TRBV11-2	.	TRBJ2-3	TGTGCCAGCAGATTAGCGGAGGGCACAGATACGCAGTATTTT	CASRLAEGTDTQYF
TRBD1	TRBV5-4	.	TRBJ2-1	TGTGCCAGCAGCCGGGACAGGGGGTCGCATGAGCAGTTCTTC	CASSRDRGSHEQFF
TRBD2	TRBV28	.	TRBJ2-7	TGTGCCAGCAGCGCAACTAGCGGGAATCACGAGCAGTACTTC	CASSATSGNHEQYF
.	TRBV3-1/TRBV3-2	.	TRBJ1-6	TGTGCCAGCAGCAGCCCCCGGGGAGATAATTCACCCCTCCACTTT	CASSSPRGDNSPLHF
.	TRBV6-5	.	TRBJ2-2	TGTGCCAGCAGTTACGTGGGAGGGAACACCGGGGAGCTGTTTTTT	CASSYVGGNTGELFF
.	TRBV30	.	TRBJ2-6	TGTGCCTGGAGTGGTCTCTCTGGGGCCAACGTCCTGACTTTC	CAWSGLSGANVLTF
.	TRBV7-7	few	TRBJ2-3	TGTGCTAGCAGCCTTGGAGTCTCTAGCACAGATACGCAGTATTTT	CASSLGVSSTDTQYF
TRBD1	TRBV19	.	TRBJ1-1	TGTGCCAGTATGCGAGGGAAGACAGGGGGCACTGAAGCTTTCTTT	CASMRGKTGGTEAFF
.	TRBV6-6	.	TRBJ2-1	TGTGCCAGCAGTCACGGGTCCGGCAATGAGCAGTTCTTC	CASSHGSGNEQFF
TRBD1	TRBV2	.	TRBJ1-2	TGTGCCAGCAGGACGACAGGGGGCAAAGGCTACACCTTC	CASRTTGGKGYTF
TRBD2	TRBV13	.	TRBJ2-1	TGTGCCAGCAGCCCTCGGCCGGGGACTAGCGGCTCTTACAATGAGCAGTTCTTC	CASSPRPGTSGSYNEQFF
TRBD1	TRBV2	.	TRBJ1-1	TGTGCCAGCAGTGAGGACAGGGGGCAAGGGGTCACTGAAGCTTTCTTT	CASSEDRGQGVTEAFF
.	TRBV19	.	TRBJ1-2	TGTGCCAGTAGTATCGGGGGGCGCGACTATGGCTACACCTTC	CASSIGGRDYGYTF
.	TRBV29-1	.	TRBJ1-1	TGCAGCGACGGGACAAAGAACACTGAAGCTTTCTTT	CSDGTKNTEAFF
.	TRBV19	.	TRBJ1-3	TGTGCCAGTGCAGGGTCAAAAGGAAACACCATATATTTT	CASAGSKGNTIYF
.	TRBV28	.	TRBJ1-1	TGTGCCAGCAGTACGCCGCTAGACTCCTTCACTGAAGCTTTCTTT	CASSTPLDSFTEAFF
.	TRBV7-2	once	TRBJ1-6	TGTGCCAGCAGCTTGAAGCTTCTGACAGCCGATAATTCACCCCTCCACTTT	CASSLKLLTADNSPLHF
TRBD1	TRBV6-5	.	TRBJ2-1	TGTGCCAGCAGTAGATCGGGACAGATACTCAATGAGCAGTTCTTC	CASSRSGQILNEQFF
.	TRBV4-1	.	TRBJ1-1	TGCGCCAGCAGCCAAGATTCAGGGGTTTATAGTGAAGCTTTCTTT	CASSQDSGVYSEAFF
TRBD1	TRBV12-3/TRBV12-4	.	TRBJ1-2	TGTGCCAGCAGCAACCACAGGGGCGGTGGCTACACCTTC	CASSNHRGGGYTF
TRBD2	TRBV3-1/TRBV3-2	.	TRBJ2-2	TGTGCCAGCAGCCAACTAGCGGTGAACACCGGGGAGCTGTTTTTT	CASSQLAVNTGELFF
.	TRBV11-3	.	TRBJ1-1	TGTGCCAGCAGCCACGACATATTGAACACTGAAGCTTTCTTT	CASSHDILNTEAFF
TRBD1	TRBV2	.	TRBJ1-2	TGTGCCAGCAGTCCCACTCAGACAGGGCCCTATGGCTACACCTTC	CASSPTQTGPYGYTF
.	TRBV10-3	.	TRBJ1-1	TGTGCCATCAGTGACGGGGTTATCACTGAAGCTTTCTTT	CAISDGVITEAFF
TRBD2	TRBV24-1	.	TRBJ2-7	TGTGCCACCAGTGAAGGGACTAGCAGCCTCTACGAGCAGTACTTC	CATSEGTSSLYEQYF